The next 8 T cell receptor beta chains were all read from a single sample in a study of Ad26.COV2.S vaccination and SARS-CoV-2 variants. Data came from immunoSEQ multiplex PCR; TCRdb stores just in-frame clones and leaves some out. This table holds roughly 410,000 clones, about four fifths found once. Treatment reported: roughly 20 received Ad26.COV2.S at low or high dose, single or two shots; five or six received placebo; per-sample allocation not given. Samples analyzed were those drawn on day 63 after the first vaccine or placebo injection. The sample here was peripheral blood, taken in a trial of Ad26.COV2.S vaccine versus placebo. These TCRs come from a person aged 18 to 59 who received the Ad26.COV2.S COVID-19 vaccine or a placebo.

The chain couples TRBV19 to TRBJ1-2; TRBD1 is a possible D gene (5 bases). With 9 bases removed from V and 10 bases from J, the gap between germline ends came to 12 bases. Looked up from germline, CDR1 is LNHDA and CDR2 is SQIVND (reference sequence). CDR3 size: 10 residues. The CDR3 bases are TGTGCCAGCTCCCAGGGAGCCTACACCTTC. Translation gives CASSQGAYTF.

This sequence joins TRBV6-6 and TRBJ2-2; 10 bases are shared with TRBD1. CDR1 is MNHNY, CDR2 SVGAGI, per germline (reference sequence). The CDR3 covers 15 residues. V was pared by 8 bases and J by 7 bases, with 10 bases of the junction left unmatched. This CDR3 is CASSRDRGLVGELFF. The CDR3 DNA sequence: TGTGCCAGCTCTAGAGACAGGGGGCTAGTCGGGGAGCTGTTTTTT.

The CDR3: CASSLGTGGRGGQETQYF. CDR3 coding DNA: TGTGCCAGCAGCTTAGGGACAGGGGGCCGGGGAGGCCAAGAGACCCAGTACTTC. J is TRBJ2-5 and V is TRBV5-5; TRBD1 matches at 12 bases. Germline CDR1 and CDR2: SGHKS and YYEKEE (reference sequence). The CDR3 has 18 residues. Trimming cost V 2 bases and J 1 base; bases outside gene matches: 9.

This clone turned up a few times. The chain recombines TRBV5-4 with TRBJ2-5; D ambiguous. CDR3 length: 13 amino acids. The germline V gene has CDR1 SGHNT and CDR2 YYREEE (reference sequence). Trimming took 0 bases from V and 0 from J, leaving 3 bases between them. The CDR3 spells CASSLGNQETQYF. Here the CDR3 DNA reads TGTGCCAGCAGCTTGGGAAACCAAGAGACCCAGTACTTC.

This chain joins TRBV6-1 and TRBJ2-7, with unresolved D. The CDR3 loop spans 15 amino acids. Germline V gives CDR1 MNHNS, CDR2 SASEGT. V was clipped by 1 base and J by 2 bases, with 12 bases between them. CDR3: CASSEVYRPTYEQYF. As DNA, the CDR3 is TGTGCCAGCAGTGAAGTATACCGCCCGACCTACGAGCAGTACTTC.

J is TRBJ1-2 and V is TRBV15; the match to TRBD1 covers 9 bases. Germline CDR1 reads LNHNV; CDR2 reads YYDKDF (reference sequence). The CDR3 length is 16 residues. The junction had 10 bases not matched to a gene; V was cut back by 2 bases and J by 6 bases. The CDR3 DNA follows: TGTGCCACCAGCAGAATCCCGGGACAGGGATCGGATGGCTACACCTTC. This translates into CATSRIPGQGSDGYTF.

The chain joins TRBV5-5 to TRBJ2-2, with 7 positions matching TRBD1. Per germline, CDR1 SGHKS and CDR2 YYEKEE (reference sequence). This CDR3 contains 13 residues. Trimming removed 4 bases from V and 6 bases from J; junction bases left unmatched: 3. The CDR3 nucleotides are TGTGCCAGCAGCGTACAGGGGCCCGGGGAGCTGTTTTTT. The encoded protein is CASSVQGPGELFF.

Regarding this clone: Within the sample, other DNA sequences also encode this same CDR3. This sequence joins TRBV5-1 and TRBJ2-1, with TRBD2 matching over 7 bases. V was clipped by 0 bases and J by 4 bases; unmatched bases: 4. This CDR3 is 15 amino acids long. Germline CDR1 SGHRS, CDR2 YFSETQ. The CDR3 nucleotides read TGCGCCAGCAGCTTGGTACCGGGAGGATACAATGAGCAGTTCTTC. It yields the protein CASSLVPGGYNEQFF.